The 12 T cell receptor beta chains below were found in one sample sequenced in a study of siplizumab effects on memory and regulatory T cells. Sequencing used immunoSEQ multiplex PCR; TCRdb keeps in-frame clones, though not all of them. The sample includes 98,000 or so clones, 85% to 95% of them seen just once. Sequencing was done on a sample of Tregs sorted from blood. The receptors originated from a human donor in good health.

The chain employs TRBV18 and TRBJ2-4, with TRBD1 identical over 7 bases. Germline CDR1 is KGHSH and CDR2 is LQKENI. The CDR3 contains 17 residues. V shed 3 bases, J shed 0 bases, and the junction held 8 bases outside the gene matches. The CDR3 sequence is CASSPQGQMLAKNIQYF. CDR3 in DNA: TGTGCCAGCTCACCCCAGGGACAGATGTTAGCCAAAAACATTCAGTACTTC.

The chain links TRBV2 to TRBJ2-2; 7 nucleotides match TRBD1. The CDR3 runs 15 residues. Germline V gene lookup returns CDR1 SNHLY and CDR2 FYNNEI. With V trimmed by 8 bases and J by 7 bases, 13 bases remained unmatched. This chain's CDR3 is CASSLRTGSIGELFF. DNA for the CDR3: TGTGCCAGCTCCCTCAGGACAGGTAGCATCGGGGAGCTGTTTTTT.

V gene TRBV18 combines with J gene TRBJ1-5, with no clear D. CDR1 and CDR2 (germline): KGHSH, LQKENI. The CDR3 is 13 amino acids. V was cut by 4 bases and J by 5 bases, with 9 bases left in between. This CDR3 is CASSLKGDQPQHF. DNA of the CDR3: TGTGCCAGCTCACTCAAGGGAGATCAGCCCCAGCATTTT.

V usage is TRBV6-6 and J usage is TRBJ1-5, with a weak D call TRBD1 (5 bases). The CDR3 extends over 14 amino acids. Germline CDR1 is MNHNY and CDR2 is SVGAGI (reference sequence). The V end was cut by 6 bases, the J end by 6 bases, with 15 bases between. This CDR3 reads CASSPDSLFQPQHF. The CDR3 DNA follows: TGTGCCAGCAGCCCTGACAGTCTATTTCAGCCCCAGCATTTT.

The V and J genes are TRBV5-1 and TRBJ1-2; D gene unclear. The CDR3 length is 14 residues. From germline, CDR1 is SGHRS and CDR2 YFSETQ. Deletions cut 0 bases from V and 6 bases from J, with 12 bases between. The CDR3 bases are TGCGCCAGCAGCTTGGCGGGTAGCGCAGATGGCTACACCTTC. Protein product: CASSLAGSADGYTF.

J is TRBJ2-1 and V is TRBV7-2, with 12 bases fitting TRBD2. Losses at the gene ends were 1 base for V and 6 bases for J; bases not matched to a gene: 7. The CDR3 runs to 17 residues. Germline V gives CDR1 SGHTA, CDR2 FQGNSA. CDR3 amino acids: CASSLGGSSGRVNEQFF. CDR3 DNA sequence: TGTGCCAGCAGCTTAGGCGGGTCTAGCGGGAGGGTCAATGAGCAGTTCTTC. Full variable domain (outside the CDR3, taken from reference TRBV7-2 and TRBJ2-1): GAGVSQSPSNKVTEKGKDVELRCDPISGHTALYWYRQSLGQGLEFLIYFQGNSAPDKSGLPSDRFSAERTGGSVSTLTIQRTQQEDSAVYLCASSLGGSSGRVNEQFFGPGTRLTVL.

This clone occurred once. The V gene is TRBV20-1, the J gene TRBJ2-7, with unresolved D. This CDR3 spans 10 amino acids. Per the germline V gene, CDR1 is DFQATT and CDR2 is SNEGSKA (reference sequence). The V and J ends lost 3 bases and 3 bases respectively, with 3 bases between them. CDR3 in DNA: TGCAGTGCTAGTTTCTACGAGCAGTACTTC. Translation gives CSASFYEQYF.

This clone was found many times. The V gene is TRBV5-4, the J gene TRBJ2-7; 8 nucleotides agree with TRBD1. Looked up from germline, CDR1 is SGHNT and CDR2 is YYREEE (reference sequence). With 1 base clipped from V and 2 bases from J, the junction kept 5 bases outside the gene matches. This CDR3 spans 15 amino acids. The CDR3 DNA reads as TGTGCCAGCAGCTTGAAGTCAGGGGGCCCCTACGAGCAGTACTTC. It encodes CASSLKSGGPYEQYF. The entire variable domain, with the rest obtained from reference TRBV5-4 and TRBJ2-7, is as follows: ETGVTQSPTHLIKTRGQQVTLRCSSQSGHNTVSWYQQALGQGPQFIFQYYREEENGRGNFPPRFSGLQFPNYSSELNVNALELDDSALYLCASSLKSGGPYEQYFGPGTRLTVT.

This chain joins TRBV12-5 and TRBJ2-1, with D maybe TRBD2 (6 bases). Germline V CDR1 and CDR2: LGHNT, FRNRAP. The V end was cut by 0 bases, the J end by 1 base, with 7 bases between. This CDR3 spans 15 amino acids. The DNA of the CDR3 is TGTGCTAGTGGTTTGGTCGGGGGATCCTACAATGAGCAGTTCTTC. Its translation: CASGLVGGSYNEQFF.

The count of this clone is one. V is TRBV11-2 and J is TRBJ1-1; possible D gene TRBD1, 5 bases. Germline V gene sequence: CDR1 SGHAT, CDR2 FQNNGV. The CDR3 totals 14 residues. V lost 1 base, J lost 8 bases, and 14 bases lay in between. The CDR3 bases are TGTGCCAGCAGCTTAGGAGGTGGTTGGGGGGAAGCTTTCTTT. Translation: CASSLGGGWGEAFF.

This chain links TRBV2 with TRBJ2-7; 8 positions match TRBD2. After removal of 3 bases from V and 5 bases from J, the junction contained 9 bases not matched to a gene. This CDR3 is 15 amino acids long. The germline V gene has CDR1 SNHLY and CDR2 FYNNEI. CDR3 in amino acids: CASSDPGRARDEQYF. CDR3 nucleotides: TGTGCCAGCAGTGATCCCGGGAGGGCCAGAGACGAGCAGTACTTC.

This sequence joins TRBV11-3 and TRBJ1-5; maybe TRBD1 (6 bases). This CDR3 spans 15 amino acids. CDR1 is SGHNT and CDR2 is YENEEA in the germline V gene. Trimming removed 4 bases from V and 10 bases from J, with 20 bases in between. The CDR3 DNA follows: TGTGCCAGCAGCTCCCAACGGACAGAAACCTTTCCCCAGCATTTT. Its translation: CASSSQRTETFPQHF.